A single sample is the source of the 9 T cell receptor beta chains below, sequenced in a study of cytomegalovirus exposure and HLA in healthy donors. Primers for the PCR totalled 60 Vbeta and 13 Jbeta. The data were produced by immunoSEQ multiplex PCR, yet TCRdb's version contains in-frame clones alone and is incomplete. Here the sample table reports tens of thousands of clones. The sample comprised PBMCs. These receptors were collected from a man under 40 in good health and CMV-seropositive.

V gene TRBV27 combines with J gene TRBJ1-6; 7 nucleotides agree with TRBD1. This CDR3 region has 15 residues. CDR1 MNHEY and CDR2 SMNVEV come from the germline V gene (reference sequence). The ends lost 0 bases at V and 6 bases at J; junction bases unmatched: 2. CDR3 DNA: TGTGCCAGCAGTTTATCCGGGACAGCTAATTCACCCCTCCACTTT. Translated, it gives CASSLSGTANSPLHF.

The J gene is TRBJ2-7, the V gene TRBV30; 10 nucleotides line up with TRBD1. CDR1 and CDR2 from the germline V gene are GTSNPN and SVGIG (reference sequence). V dropped 0 bases and J dropped 2; count of bases not matched to a gene: 1. This CDR3 spans 14 amino acids. As DNA, the CDR3 is TGTGCCTGGAGTGTAGGACAGGGGGCCTACGAGCAGTACTTC. Protein: CAWSVGQGAYEQYF.

The genes are TRBV6-5 and TRBJ2-3; 10 bases are shared with TRBD1. Looked up from germline, CDR1 is MNHEY and CDR2 is SVGAGI. V lost 5 bases and J lost 3; bases outside the gene matches: 2. This CDR3 region has 14 residues. The CDR3 sequence: CASSRDRGTDTQYF. The CDR3 DNA sequence: TGTGCCAGCAGTCGGGACAGGGGAACAGATACGCAGTATTTT.

The CDR3 protein is CASISRESPTYEQYF. In DNA form, the CDR3 reads TGCGCCAGCATTAGCCGGGAATCCCCCACCTACGAGCAGTACTTC. The V and J genes are TRBV23-1 and TRBJ2-7; a weak D match, TRBD2 (5 bases). TRBV23-1 is marked as an open reading frame, function uncertain. V lost 7 bases and J lost 2, with 18 bases in between. CDR3 length: 15 amino acids.

V is TRBV6-6 and J is TRBJ1-3; TRBD1 matches 8 bases. This CDR3 is 13 amino acids long. V lost 7 bases, J lost 7 bases, and 6 bases stayed unmatched. Looked up from germline, CDR1 is MNHNY and CDR2 is SVGAGI (reference sequence). The DNA for the CDR3 is TGTGCCAGCACCCCACGGGACAGGAACACCATATATTTT. As protein: CASTPRDRNTIYF.

The V and J genes are TRBV5-6 and TRBJ1-6; the D is unclear. The CDR3 consists of 14 residues. Germline assignment: CDR1 SGHDT and CDR2 YYEEEE. The ends were cut back, 4 bases at V and 10 bases at J, with 15 bases in the middle. CDR3 DNA sequence: TGTGCCAGCAGCGGAACCGGGAAATACTCACCCCTCCACTTT. Its protein product is CASSGTGKYSPLHF.

This CDR3 reads CASSSTSGGLYEQYF. CDR3 coding DNA: TGTGCCAGCAGTTCGACTAGCGGGGGACTATACGAGCAGTACTTC. The rearrangement joins TRBV6-5 to TRBJ2-5; 12 positions agree with TRBD2. The J call may be incorrect, as the DNA end agrees better with TRBJ2-7. The germline CDR1 and CDR2 sequences are MNHEY and SVGAGI. This CDR3 region has 15 residues.

This chain uses TRBV4-1 with TRBJ1-1, with 10 bases matching TRBD1. Germline loops: CDR1 MGHRA, CDR2 YSYEKL. The CDR3 length is 16 residues. V shed 3 bases and J 5 bases; nucleotides not matched to a gene: 9. CDR3 coding DNA: TGCGCCAGCAGCCATGGGGGGACAGGGGTGGGAACTGAAGCTTTCTTT. Translated, it gives CASSHGGTGVGTEAFF.

V and J are TRBV30 and TRBJ2-5; 8 positions agree with TRBD1. The CDR3 spans 16 residues. V was pared by 8 bases and J by 4 bases, with 18 bases of the junction left unmatched. CDR1 GTSNPN and CDR2 SVGIG come from the germline V gene (reference sequence). CDR3 residues: CAISGQVFGAGETQYF. The CDR3 DNA is TGTGCCATTTCGGGACAGGTATTTGGTGCGGGAGAGACCCAGTACTTC. The entire variable domain, with the rest obtained from reference TRBV30 and TRBJ2-5, is as follows: SQTIHQWPATLVQPVGSPLSLECTVEGTSNPNLYWYRQAAGRGLQLLFYSVGIGQISSEVPQNLSASRPQDRQFILSSKKLLLSDSGFYLCAISGQVFGAGETQYFGPGTRLLVL.